The present TCR beta chain was sequenced within a study of blood T cell repertoires in COVID-19. Study context: Acute-phase and convalescent COVID-19 samples originated in the United States, Italy and Spain. The analysed material was cDNA or gDNA that came from T cells, B-cell-depleted T cells, or PBMCs.

Authors' data handling: The authors estimated nucleated cell counts from reference gene primer amplification. Clones were read by immunoSEQ multiplex PCR, and TCRdb kept only the in-frame ones, dropping some. V and J calls and clone size are those listed in that table; D and trimming were worked out from the DNA. The profile shows some 150,000 clones, 80% to 90% of them singletons. The CDR3 spans 15 residues. Germline V CDR1 and CDR2: SGHTA, FQGNSA. Trimming removed 1 base at V and 4 bases at J, with 13 bases between. The TCR was taken from a man between 65 and 80 years old with acute or convalescent COVID-19. V gene TRBV7-2 combines with J gene TRBJ1-1; maybe TRBD1 (6 bases). The sequenced sample was peripheral blood. CDR3 coding DNA: TGTGCCAGCAGCTTAGTGGCGGGGGCTGGCACTGAAGCTTTCTTT. Protein: CASSLVAGAGTEAFF.